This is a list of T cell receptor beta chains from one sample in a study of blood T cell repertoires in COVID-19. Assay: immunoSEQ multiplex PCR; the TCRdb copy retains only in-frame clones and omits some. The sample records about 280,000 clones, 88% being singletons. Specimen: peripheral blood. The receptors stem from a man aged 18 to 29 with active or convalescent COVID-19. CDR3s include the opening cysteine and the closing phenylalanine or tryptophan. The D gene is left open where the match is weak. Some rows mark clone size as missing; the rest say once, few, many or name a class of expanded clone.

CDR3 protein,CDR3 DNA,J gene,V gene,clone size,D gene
CASSDSNGAAGQETQYF,TGTGCCAGCAGTGACTCGAACGGGGCTGCGGGGCAAGAGACCCAGTACTTC,TRBJ2-5,TRBV6-4,-,-
CASSQDRDNEQFF,TGTGCCAGCAGCCAAGACAGGGACAATGAGCAGTTCTTC,TRBJ2-1,TRBV7-8,-,TRBD1
CASSEVYRNNEQFF,TGTGCCAGCAGTGAAGTGTACAGAAACAATGAGCAGTTCTTC,TRBJ2-1,TRBV6-1,-,-
CASSQKLAGGPDTQYF,TGCGCCAGCAGCCAAAAACTAGCGGGGGGGCCAGATACGCAGTATTTT,TRBJ2-3,TRBV4-3,many,TRBD2
CASNNGLAGGNEQFF,TGTGCCAGCAACAACGGACTAGCGGGGGGCAATGAGCAGTTCTTC,TRBJ2-1,TRBV6-5,once,TRBD2
CASFGSPTYEQYF,TGTGCCAGCTTTGGTTCTCCTACCTACGAGCAGTACTTC,TRBJ2-7,TRBV27,-,-
CARSSGTGVTYNEQFF,TGTGCCAGAAGCTCCGGGACAGGGGTAACATACAATGAGCAGTTCTTC,TRBJ2-1,TRBV5-3,once,TRBD1
CASSPNPGQANEKLFF,TGTGCCAGTAGTCCCAATCCGGGACAGGCTAATGAAAAACTGTTTTTT,TRBJ1-4,TRBV19,-,TRBD1
CASSQERERDSNWTQETQYF,TGTGCCAGCAGCCAAGAGCGGGAAAGGGACAGTAATTGGACGCAAGAGACCCAGTACTTC,TRBJ2-5,TRBV3-1/TRBV3-2,once,-
CASSPRPRGDTQYF,TGTGCCAGCAGCCCCCGGCCCCGCGGAGATACGCAGTATTTT,TRBJ2-3,TRBV7-9,-,-
CATSRDPGQPFGYTF,TGTGCCACCAGCAGAGACCCGGGACAGCCGTTTGGCTACACCTTC,TRBJ1-2,TRBV15,-,TRBD1
CASSVGQGPYSNQPQHF,TGTGCCAGCAGTGTCGGACAGGGCCCGTATAGCAATCAGCCCCAGCATTTT,TRBJ1-5,TRBV2,-,TRBD1
CASSLVPGYEQYF,TGTGCCAGCAGCTTGGTCCCGGGTTACGAGCAGTACTTC,TRBJ2-7,TRBV5-5,-,-
CASSITREFSGNTIYF,TGTGCCAGTAGTATAACGAGGGAATTCTCTGGAAACACCATATATTTT,TRBJ1-3,TRBV19,-,-
CASSQEAQDSLETNEKLFF,TGTGCCAGCAGCCAAGAAGCCCAGGACAGCCTGGAAACTAATGAAAAACTGTTTTTT,TRBJ1-4,TRBV14,-,-
CSVLLRRGPLPYEQYF,TGCAGCGTCCTTCTTCGGCGGGGGCCCCTTCCCTACGAGCAGTACTTC,TRBJ2-7,TRBV29-1,few,-